This passage covers 8 T cell receptor beta chains from one sample sequenced in a study of molecular identifiers for immune sequencing clone quantification. TCRdb reanalysed the PCR reads using MiXCR and keeps one entry per CDR3 protein. There are hundreds of thousands of distinct CDR3 sequences in the sample; about 20% occur only once, and under 0.95% lies in the top ten. Input material: naive CD8+ T cells from blood, with Jurkat cell RNA spiked in. This sample's subset: FACS-sorted CD8+CD4-CCR7+CD45RA+ naive T cells. The origin of the receptors is a human donor in good health. Some libraries in this study had Jurkat cell RNA spiked in.

This clonotype was seen ten or more times. J is TRBJ2-2 and V is TRBV29-1; the D is unclear. Germline CDR1 SQVTM, CDR2 ANQGSEA. This CDR3 is built from 11 residues. V shed 6 bases and J shed 7 bases, with 9 bases lying between them. This chain's CDR3 is CSVEMSGELFF. DNA of the CDR3: TGCAGCGTCGAAATGAGCGGGGAGCTGTTTTTT.

Remarks on this clonotype: Germline is not matched at one junction end, which may reflect a read error. V is TRBV2 and J is TRBJ2-7; perhaps TRBD1 as D (5 bases). The CDR3 is 16 amino acids. Germline V gene data show CDR1 as SNHLY and CDR2 as FYNNEI. CDR3 sequence: CAGSGSGHLNSYEQYF. CDR3 DNA sequence: TGTGCCGGCAGTGGGTCAGGGCACCTGAACTCCTACGAGCAGTACTTC.

This clonotype has at least ten counts. This chain links TRBV25-1 with TRBJ2-3; the D is unclear. This CDR3 spans 16 amino acids. Looked up from germline, CDR1 is MGHDK and CDR2 is SYGVNS. V lost 1 base and J 2 bases, leaving 13 bases between the germline ends. CDR3 residues: CASSEFDALNTDTQYF. CDR3 coding DNA: TGTGCCAGCAGTGAATTCGATGCGTTAAACACAGATACGCAGTATTTT.

This clonotype was found many times. This chain links TRBV6-2 or TRBV6-3 with TRBJ1-1; D not certain. The CDR3 contains 14 residues. V lost 4 bases and J 4 bases, leaving 13 bases between the germline ends. Germline V gene data show CDR1 as MNHEY and CDR2 as SVGEGT. In DNA, the CDR3 is TGTGCCAGCAGTTGGCGGGTTGGCGTCACTGAAGCTTTCTTT. Translating gives CASSWRVGVTEAFF.

This clonotype has a handful of counts. V is TRBV5-4 and J is TRBJ2-7, with TRBD1 matching over 7 bases. V shed 5 bases, J shed 2 bases, and the junction held 10 bases outside the gene matches. Germline lookup yields CDR1 SGHNT and CDR2 YYREEE (reference sequence). The CDR3 is 15 residues long. CDR3 residues: CASSFEGTEPYEQYF. Here the CDR3 DNA reads TGTGCCAGCAGTTTCGAGGGGACAGAACCCTACGAGCAGTACTTC. Using reference TRBV5-4 and TRBJ2-7 for the parts outside the CDR3, the full variable domain is ETGVTQSPTHLIKTRGQQVTLRCSSQSGHNTVSWYQQALGQGPQFIFQYYREEENGRGNFPPRFSGLQFPNYSSELNVNALELDDSALYLCASSFEGTEPYEQYFGPGTRLTVT.

At least ten counts were recorded for this clonotype. The CDR3, as DNA: TGTGCCAGCAGCTTAGCACAGGGCGATGGCTACACCTTC. Its protein is CASSLAQGDGYTF. The chain employs TRBV7-9 and TRBJ1-2; D might be TRBD1 (6 bases). Germline CDR1 and CDR2: SEHNR and FQNEAQ (reference sequence). V dropped 0 bases and J dropped 6 bases, with 8 bases sitting between them. The CDR3 contains 13 residues.

This clonotype was counted a few times. V and J are TRBV6-1 and TRBJ1-5; unclear D gene. This CDR3 region has 15 residues. Per the germline V gene, CDR1 is MNHNS and CDR2 is SASEGT. V was cut by 0 bases and J by 15 bases, with 21 bases left in between. CDR3: CASSEAWWALSERHF. CDR3 nucleotide sequence: TGTGCCAGCAGTGAAGCGTGGTGGGCTTTAAGTGAAAGGCATTTT.

This clonotype came up a few times. The chain joins TRBV7-6 to TRBJ2-2; TRBD1 aligns across 10 bases. The CDR3 has 16 residues. Germline CDR1 reads SGHVS; CDR2 reads FNYEAQ. Trimming cost V 5 bases and J 5 bases; bases outside gene matches: 8. CDR3 in amino acids: CASSRRDRGETGELFF. CDR3 bases: TGTGCCAGCAGCCGAAGGGACAGGGGAGAGACCGGGGAGCTGTTTTTT.